The 21 T cell receptor beta chains listed next were all sequenced from one sample in a study of T cell repertoires in cytomegalovirus infection. These TCRs' antigens remain unknown. TCRdb used MiXCR to reprocess the reads, holding one entry per CDR3 protein. The sample contains some 700,000 distinct CDR3 sequences, roughly a third of which appear only once. Material: cultured PBMCs, obtained from culture after CMV antigen stimulation. These TCRs come from a human donor in good health (CMV status not recorded). Some clones in this sample may be carry-over from other donors' samples.

The chain is built from TRBV5-1 and TRBJ1-1; 8 bases line up with TRBD1. Germline V gene lookup returns CDR1 SGHRS and CDR2 YFSETQ. After removal of 0 bases from V and 3 bases from J, the junction contained 4 bases not matched to a gene. The CDR3 consists of 15 residues. This CDR3 is CASSLGGQVDTEAFF. The CDR3 nucleotides read TGCGCCAGCAGCTTGGGGGGACAGGTCGACACTGAAGCTTTCTTT.

This clonotype was counted between two and nine times. V usage is TRBV7-2 and J usage is TRBJ2-7; D gene uncertain. Per the germline V gene, CDR1 is SGHTA and CDR2 is FQGNSA. The CDR3 has 11 amino acids. Trimming pared 4 bases from V and 6 bases from J, leaving 7 bases between. The CDR3, as DNA: TGTGCCAGCAGCTCTGCCAGCGAGCAGTACTTC. Amino acid sequence: CASSSASEQYF.

The chain uses TRBV19 and TRBJ1-2; D unclear. The CDR3 spans 16 residues. Trimming took 0 bases from V and 4 from J, leaving 15 bases between them. Per germline, CDR1 LNHDA and CDR2 SQIVND (reference sequence). The CDR3 loop reads CASSIEGVLGIYGYTF. The CDR3 DNA is TGTGCCAGTAGTATAGAAGGAGTTTTGGGAATCTATGGCTACACCTTC.

This clonotype was counted between two and nine times. The chain links TRBV20-1 to TRBJ1-2; D is possibly TRBD1 (5 bases). Germline V CDR1 and CDR2: DFQATT, SNEGSKA (reference sequence). V was clipped by 4 bases and J by 8 bases, with 17 bases between them. This CDR3 has 13 amino acids. The CDR3 is CSAKPVSWGGYTF. DNA for the CDR3: TGCAGTGCTAAGCCGGTCTCCTGGGGGGGCTACACCTTC.

The V gene is TRBV7-2, the J gene TRBJ2-1; D tentatively reads TRBD1 or TRBD2 (6 bases each). The CDR3 totals 14 residues. The germline CDR1 and CDR2 sequences are SGHTA and FQGNSA. Deletions cut 6 bases from V and 8 bases from J, with 17 bases between. The CDR3 bases are TGTGCCAGCAGTTATCGTGGGGGGCCGCATGAGCAGTTCTTC. This sequence encodes CASSYRGGPHEQFF.

The CDR3 bases are TGCAGTGCTAGTGACCTTGGCGGGGCAAGCTCCTACAATGAGCAGTTCTTC. It is translated as CSASDLGGASSYNEQFF. The gene calls are TRBV20-1 and TRBJ2-1, with D possibly matching TRBD2 (6 bases). V was pared by 3 bases and J by 0 bases, with 18 bases between. The CDR3 loop spans 17 amino acids. Germline V gives CDR1 DFQATT, CDR2 SNEGSKA (reference sequence).

CDR3 coding DNA: TGTGCCAGCAGCTTAGTTGGTACTACCAAAAACATTCAGTACTTC. It encodes CASSLVGTTKNIQYF. The V and J genes are TRBV7-2 and TRBJ2-4; D gene uncertain. The V end lost 1 base, the J end lost 2 bases, and 9 bases lay between the germline ends. Germline-derived CDR1 and CDR2 are SGHTA and FQGNSA. This CDR3 has 15 residues.

The chain couples TRBV20-1 to TRBJ2-3; D unresolved. Germline lookup yields CDR1 DFQATT and CDR2 SNEGSKA (reference sequence). Deletions cut 4 bases from V and 0 bases from J, with 11 bases between. The CDR3 is 14 amino acids. CDR3 bases: TGCAGTGCTATTTATCTTCGGAGCACAGATACGCAGTATTTT. Residues: CSAIYLRSTDTQYF.

The sample holds a few counts of this clonotype. The V gene is TRBV2, the J gene TRBJ1-2; D not certain. The CDR3 is 12 amino acids. CDR1 and CDR2 (germline): SNHLY, FYNNEI. Trimming took off 3 bases at V and 1 base at J, with 3 bases between the two ends. The CDR3 nucleotides are TGTGCCAGCAGTGAGAATAACTATGGCTACACCTTC. Its protein is CASSENNYGYTF.

This sequence joins TRBV2 and TRBJ1-5; D remains unclear. The germline V gene encodes CDR1 SNHLY and CDR2 FYNNEI. The CDR3 extends over 15 amino acids. Trimming stripped 10 bases from V and 2 bases from J, with 18 bases between. The CDR3 spells CATAPSSAGNQPQHF. For the CDR3, the DNA is TGTGCCACCGCCCCGTCCTCAGCGGGCAATCAGCCCCAGCATTTT.

The genes are TRBV28 and TRBJ2-3; D not certain. This CDR3 contains 12 residues. V was shortened by 8 bases and J by 7 bases, with 13 bases between the two germline ends. Germline CDR1 and CDR2: MDHEN and SYDVKM. CDR3: CASGADAYTQYF. The CDR3 DNA reads as TGTGCCAGCGGCGCTGACGCCTATACGCAGTATTTT.

This clonotype was detected a few times. V and J are TRBV7-2 and TRBJ2-4, with D tentatively TRBD1 (5 bases). The germline V and J ends were trimmed by 4 bases and 3 bases, with 19 bases remaining between them. The length of the CDR3 is 17 residues. Germline CDR1 reads SGHTA; CDR2 reads FQGNSA. The CDR3 bases are TGTGCCAGCAGCTCCAGCCCTCAGGGTATGGGCAAAAACATTCAGTACTTC. This codes for CASSSSPQGMGKNIQYF.

The count of this clonotype is one. The chain combines TRBV4-3 with TRBJ1-2, with D hard to call. This CDR3 spans 12 amino acids. V lost 0 bases, J lost 6 bases, and 5 bases lay in between. Germline V CDR1 and CDR2: LGHNA, YSLEER. CDR3 sequence (DNA): TGCGCCAGCAGCCAAGAAGGAGATGGCTACACCTTC. Encoded protein: CASSQEGDGYTF.

This clonotype has a handful of counts. For the CDR3, the DNA is TGTGCCACCGGCAGGTCCGGGTCGATGAAGCTGTTTTTT. It translates to CATGRSGSMKLFF. The chain has TRBV7-9 and TRBJ1-4, with D unresolved. Trimming removed 10 bases at V and 14 bases at J, with 23 bases between. In germline, CDR1 is SEHNR, CDR2 FQNEAQ (reference sequence). CDR3 length: 13 residues.

The CDR3: CASSPSVGGELFF. The CDR3 DNA is TGTGCCAGCAGCCCTAGCGTGGGCGGGGAGCTGTTTTTT. The chain recombines TRBV3-1 with TRBJ2-2; tentatively, D is TRBD2 (6 bases). Germline V gives CDR1 LGHDT, CDR2 YNNKEL (reference sequence). The V end was cut by 4 bases, the J end by 7 bases, with 10 bases between. The CDR3 length is 13 residues. Variable domain in full (rest from reference TRBV3-1 and TRBJ2-2): DTAVSQTPKYLVTQMGNDKSIKCEQNLGHDTMYWYKQDSKKFLKIMFSYNNKELIINETVPNRFSPKSPDKAHLNLHINSLELGDSAVYFCASSPSVGGELFFGEGSRLTVL.

The V and J genes are TRBV20-1 and TRBJ2-5, with TRBD1 identical over 7 bases. The trim removed 7 bases at V and 2 bases at J, leaving 13 bases unmatched. Per germline, CDR1 DFQATT and CDR2 SNEGSKA (reference sequence). This CDR3 has 15 amino acids. The CDR3 sequence is CSVKLQGRSQETQYF. In DNA form, the CDR3 reads TGCAGTGTCAAGTTACAGGGGCGCTCACAAGAGACCCAGTACTTC.

The chain carries TRBV20-1 and TRBJ1-2; possibly TRBD1 for D (5 bases). The CDR3 covers 15 residues. The germline gives CDR1 DFQATT, CDR2 SNEGSKA (reference sequence). V was trimmed by 3 bases and J by 4 bases, leaving 18 bases between them. The CDR3 region is CSARSLWGSLYGYTF. DNA for the CDR3: TGCAGTGCTAGGAGCCTCTGGGGGTCCCTCTATGGCTACACCTTC.

This clonotype was seen at least ten times. This rearrangement joins TRBV5-1 to TRBJ1-1; TRBD1 is a possible D gene (5 bases). The CDR3 loop spans 15 amino acids. In germline, CDR1 is SGHRS, CDR2 YFSETQ. V shed 4 bases and J shed 6 bases, with 19 bases lying between them. CDR3 amino acids: CASSAGTADGSEAFF. DNA for the CDR3: TGCGCCAGCAGCGCCGGGACGGCCGATGGGTCTGAAGCTTTCTTT.

This chain uses TRBV7-2 with TRBJ1-5; 8 bases are shared with TRBD1. The J segment lost 4 bases and the V segment lost 2 bases, leaving 10 bases of the junction unmatched. CDR3 size: 17 residues. Per the germline V gene, CDR1 is SGHTA and CDR2 is FQGNSA. The CDR3 coding sequence is TGTGCCAGCAGCTTACAGGGGGCCCTTCTTCTTAATCAGCCCCAGCATTTT. As protein: CASSLQGALLLNQPQHF.

This chain connects TRBV11-2 to TRBJ2-5; 10 bases fit TRBD2. With V trimmed by 4 bases and J by 7 bases, 6 bases remained unmatched. Germline CDR1 reads SGHAT; CDR2 reads FQNNGV. CDR3 length: 14 residues. The CDR3 bases are TGTGCCAGCAGCTCGGAGCGGGGGGGCCGGACCCAGTACTTC. Its translation: CASSSERGGRTQYF.

This clonotype was seen many times. V usage is TRBV7-9 and J usage is TRBJ1-1; 7 positions agree with TRBD1. Germline V gene data show CDR1 as SEHNR and CDR2 as FQNEAQ (reference sequence). The CDR3 sequence is 17 residues long. V trimming: 4 bases; J trimming: 0 bases; junction bases outside the gene matches: 11. This chain's CDR3 is CASSSLQGFEVNTEAFF. In DNA form, the CDR3 reads TGTGCCAGCAGCTCACTACAGGGGTTTGAAGTGAACACTGAAGCTTTCTTT.